This T cell receptor (beta chain) derives from a study of blood T cell repertoires in COVID-19. Study summary: The samples span acute and convalescent COVID-19 from the United States, Italy and Spain. T cells, B-cell-depleted T cells, or PBMCs supplied cDNA or gDNA.

Under the authors' procedure: Reference gene primer amplification yielded estimated nucleated cell counts. Profiled with immunoSEQ multiplex PCR; TCRdb holds only in-frame clones, not every one. V and J calls and clone size are copied from that table; D and trimming were computed from the DNA. The sample contains under 55,000 clones, roughly 87% of which appear only once. Trimming left V 5 bases short and J 0 bases short, with 11 bases between. Germline CDR1 is SGHRS and CDR2 is YFSETQ. This CDR3 is 14 amino acids long. This clone has just a few counts. The receptor's source is a human donor in a cohort sampled during active COVID-19. Sequencing was done on a sample of peripheral blood. The chain is built from TRBV5-1 and TRBJ1-1, with D possibly matching TRBD1 (5 bases). In DNA, the CDR3 is TGCGCCAGCAGACCGCAGGGTTTGAACACTGAAGCTTTCTTT. It encodes CASRPQGLNTEAFF.